This T cell receptor beta chain was retrieved from a study of shared clonotypes between healthy human individuals. Regarding the study as a whole: Naive CD4 clonotypes overlapped across a handful of donors at roughly 5%.

As to this clone: Its target is unknown.

The method was immunoSEQ multiplex PCR; TCRdb's version includes in-frame clones alone and lacks a portion of them. The table records roughly 1,600,000 clones, roughly 98.5% of them present only once. This CDR3 region has 15 residues. The chain employs TRBV21-1 and TRBJ2-7; the table gives TRBD1 as D, unverified against the DNA. TRBV21-1 is an annotated pseudogene. The specimen sequenced was naive CD4+ T cells sorted from blood. Documented subset: CD45RA+ positively selected. The receptor was derived from a man aged 30-40 years in good health. The CDR3 DNA sequence: TGTGCCAGCAGCAAAGGGGTAGGGGGTATCCACGAGCAGTACTTC. This encodes CASSKGVGGIHEQYF.